These T cell receptor beta chains were read from a single sample in a study of blood T cell repertoires in COVID-19. This table comes from immunoSEQ multiplex PCR, and its TCRdb copy is limited to in-frame clones, with some not included. The table shows about 50,000 clones, with about 80% occurring only once. The sequencing sample was made of peripheral blood. The receptors come from a man aged 55-75 years with acute or convalescent COVID-19. Each CDR3 is given with its conserved first and last residue. A D gene is named only where the DNA matches it firmly. For some rows the clone size is stated as once, few or many, or as a class when expanded; others skip it.

D,size,V,J,DNA,CDR3
-,-,TRBV24-1,TRBJ1-2,TGTGCCACCAGTGGAGCGACTACTAACTATGGCTACACCTTC,CATSGATTNYGYTF
-,-,TRBV2,TRBJ1-3,TGTGCCAGCAGGAACAGGACCGTTCTCTCTGGAAACACCATATATTTT,CASRNRTVLSGNTIYF
TRBD1,-,TRBV5-4,TRBJ1-1,TGTGCCAGCAGCTTTCAGGGGGGGAACACTGAAGCTTTCTTT,CASSFQGGNTEAFF
-,-,TRBV12-3/TRBV12-4,TRBJ1-1,TGTGCCAGCAGCTTCGACAGGAACACTGAAGCTTTCTTT,CASSFDRNTEAFF
-,-,TRBV13,TRBJ2-7,TGTGCCAGCAGCTTAGAAGGGGCCTCCTACGAGCAGTACTTC,CASSLEGASYEQYF
-,-,TRBV27,TRBJ1-2,TGTGCCAGCAGTTTGGTATCAGGCTCCTATGGCTACACCTTC,CASSLVSGSYGYTF
-,-,TRBV19,TRBJ1-6,TGTGCCAGTAGTACCTACATTACCTGGACAGATTATAATTCACCCCTCCACTTT,CASSTYITWTDYNSPLHF
TRBD2,few,TRBV5-4,TRBJ2-1,TGTGCCAGCAGCCCCCAGACTAGCGGGGGAATAAATGAGCAGTTCTTC,CASSPQTSGGINEQFF
-,-,TRBV11-2,TRBJ1-3,TGTGCCAGCAGCGCTAAGGGTTGGGACACTGAACATGAAAACACCATATATTTT,CASSAKGWDTEHENTIYF
-,-,TRBV12-3/TRBV12-4,TRBJ1-1,TGTGCCAGCAGTTTATGGGGGCTTGAAGCTTTCTTT,CASSLWGLEAFF
-,-,TRBV5-1,TRBJ2-1,TGCGCCAGCAGCCCAGGGGACCCTTATCGCAATGAGCAGTTCTTC,CASSPGDPYRNEQFF
TRBD2,-,TRBV19,TRBJ2-3,TGTGCCAGTAGTTCTAGCGGGGTGAGCACAGATACGCAGTATTTT,CASSSSGVSTDTQYF
TRBD1,-,TRBV6-6,TRBJ1-2,TGTGCCACCTCGGGACAGCGTAACTATGGCTACACCTTC,CATSGQRNYGYTF
TRBD1,-,TRBV18,TRBJ2-2,TGTGCCAGCTCACCCCAGGGGGCAGGCACCGGGGAGCTGTTTTTT,CASSPQGAGTGELFF
-,-,TRBV7-2,TRBJ1-5,TGTGCCAGCAGCTTAGACGAGGTGCAGCCCCAGCATTTT,CASSLDEVQPQHF
TRBD1,-,TRBV7-2,TRBJ1-2,TGTGCCAGCAGTCTTCTTCGGGACAGGGTTATTATGGGGTATGGCTACACCTTC,CASSLLRDRVIMGYGYTF
TRBD1,-,TRBV19,TRBJ1-2,TGTGCCAGTATCCCCGTGGGACAGGCTTATGGCTACACCTTC,CASIPVGQAYGYTF
TRBD2,-,TRBV3-1/TRBV3-2,TRBJ2-2,TGTGCCAGCAAACTAGCGGGGGTCTCGGGCGGGGAGCTGTTTTTT,CASKLAGVSGGELFF
TRBD1,once,TRBV9,TRBJ1-5,TGTGCCAGCAGCGTGGGGACAGGGAATCAGCCCCAGCATTTT,CASSVGTGNQPQHF
TRBD1,-,TRBV7-3,TRBJ2-7,TGTGCCAGCAGCCCACAACCAGGGGGCCGCTACGAGCAGTACTTC,CASSPQPGGRYEQYF
TRBD1,-,TRBV5-4,TRBJ1-1,TGTGCCAGCAGCTCACGGGGGACAGAGAACACTGAAGCTTTCTTT,CASSSRGTENTEAFF
-,-,TRBV5-6,TRBJ2-5,TGTGCCAGCAGCACCAGCCACGGGGAGACCCAGTACTTC,CASSTSHGETQYF
-,-,TRBV6-2/TRBV6-3,TRBJ1-1,TGTGCCAGCAGTCAAAGGAGGGGAACGAACACTGAAGCTTTCTTT,CASSQRRGTNTEAFF
TRBD1,-,TRBV10-2,TRBJ1-1,TGCGCCAGCAGTCACCCGGGACAGGGGAACACTGAAGCTTTCTTT,CASSHPGQGNTEAFF
-,-,TRBV27,TRBJ1-4,TGTGCCAGCAGTTTATCAAGGGGTCGTGAAAAACTGTTTTTT,CASSLSRGREKLFF
TRBD1,-,TRBV18,TRBJ2-7,TGTGCCAGCTCAGTTACCGGGACAGGGGTTAGCTACGAGCAGTACTTC,CASSVTGTGVSYEQYF
TRBD1,-,TRBV6-1,TRBJ1-6,TGTGCCAGCAGTGAGGTCCCGGGACAGGGATCCAATTCACCCCTCCACTTT,CASSEVPGQGSNSPLHF
-,-,TRBV9,TRBJ1-1,TGTGCCAGCAGCCCCCGCTTTGGGGCCTCTAACACTGAAGCTTTCTTT,CASSPRFGASNTEAFF
TRBD1,-,TRBV5-6,TRBJ2-1,TGTGCCAGCAGCCCAGACAGGGGAAGCAATGAGCAGTTCTTC,CASSPDRGSNEQFF
-,-,TRBV6-5,TRBJ1-6,TGTGCCAGCAGTTACGAGGTTTGGGGGCGCAGCGGACTCCACTTT,CASSYEVWGRSGLHF
TRBD1,-,TRBV30,TRBJ1-2,TGTGCCTGGAGATTTGGGACAGGGGGAGGATATGGCTACACCTTC,CAWRFGTGGGYGYTF
-,-,TRBV5-1,TRBJ2-2,TGCGCCAGCAAGCCAAAGCATTCGAACACCGGGGAGCTGTTTTTT,CASKPKHSNTGELFF
-,-,TRBV6-5,TRBJ1-2,TGTGCCAGCACTTCATTGGGCCCCGGGGGTGGCTACACCTTC,CASTSLGPGGGYTF
-,-,TRBV11-2,TRBJ2-7,TGTGCCAGCAGCTTTGCAGGGGGAGGTTACGAGCAGTACTTC,CASSFAGGGYEQYF